The next 19 T cell receptor beta chains were all read from a single sample in a study of blood T cell repertoires in COVID-19. Sequenced by immunoSEQ multiplex PCR; TCRdb stores in-frame clones only, minus some. The table lists some 100,000 clones, about 85% of them singletons. Specimen: peripheral blood. The receptors were sampled from a woman in her 70s with active or convalescent COVID-19.

The rearrangement joins TRBV2 to TRBJ1-1; tentatively, D is TRBD1 (6 bases). Germline loops: CDR1 SNHLY, CDR2 FYNNEI. This CDR3 region has 16 residues. Trimming stripped 5 bases from V and 5 bases from J, with 21 bases between. CDR3 protein: CASSPLGTGQLTEAFF. The CDR3 region has the DNA TGTGCCAGCAGTCCGCTCGGTACAGGGCAGTTAACTGAAGCTTTCTTT.

The chain has TRBV21-1 and TRBJ1-6; TRBD1, the D gene given by the table, was not confirmed from the DNA. TRBV21-1 is tagged as a pseudogene. The CDR3 is made up of 14 amino acids. Here the CDR3 reads CASSTQGHNSPLHF. For the CDR3, the DNA is TGTGCCAGCAGCACACAGGGACATAATTCACCCCTCCACTTT.

The chain carries TRBV14 and TRBJ1-5; a weak D match, TRBD1 (5 bases). The CDR3 consists of 14 residues. Germline-derived CDR1 and CDR2 are SGHDN and FVKESK. V dropped 2 bases and J dropped 7 bases, with 12 bases sitting between them. The CDR3 DNA sequence: TGTGCCAGCAGCCAATTTCAGGGAACACAGCCCCAGCATTTT. Translation: CASSQFQGTQPQHF.

This clone was found a few times. This rearrangement joins TRBV4-1 to TRBJ2-5; TRBD2 agrees at 7 bases. Germline V lookup: CDR1 MGHRA, CDR2 YSYEKL. This CDR3 region has 19 residues. V was clipped by 1 base and J by 5 bases; unmatched bases: 19. The CDR3 loop is CASSQAPVPWLLRGETQYF. CDR3 nucleotide sequence: TGCGCCAGCAGCCAAGCCCCCGTGCCTTGGCTCCTGCGGGGGGAGACCCAGTACTTC.

The chain employs TRBV7-2 and TRBJ2-1; D may be TRBD2 (7 bases). Germline CDR1 SGHTA, CDR2 FQGNSA. This CDR3 contains 17 residues. V lost 2 bases and J 3 bases, leaving 17 bases between the germline ends. Here the CDR3 reads CASSLWVGGAVYNEQFF. The CDR3 bases are TGTGCCAGCAGCTTATGGGTTGGGGGGGCTGTCTACAATGAGCAGTTCTTC.

The genes are TRBV2 and TRBJ1-2; D perhaps matches TRBD1 (5 bases). Trimming took off 4 bases at V and 2 bases at J, with 26 bases between the two ends. Germline V gives CDR1 SNHLY, CDR2 FYNNEI. CDR3 length: 19 residues. CDR3 bases: TGTGCCAGCAGTGGGGCTTTAGCAGGGATCGCCCCAAGGAACTATGGCTACACCTTC. It is translated as CASSGALAGIAPRNYGYTF.

The V gene is TRBV5-1, the J gene TRBJ1-1; D not resolved. The CDR3 contains 14 residues. The V gene's germline CDR1 is SGHRS and CDR2 YFSETQ. Trimming removed 0 bases at V and 0 bases at J, with 6 bases between. CDR3 region: CASSLDGVNTEAFF. The CDR3 nucleotides read TGCGCCAGCAGCTTGGACGGAGTGAACACTGAAGCTTTCTTT.

J is TRBJ1-3 and V is TRBV25-1; D unresolved. This CDR3 contains 12 residues. Germline values: CDR1 MGHDK, CDR2 SYGVNS. CDR3 DNA: TGTGCTAACCGAGGTACCCCAAACACCATATATTTT. Protein: CANRGTPNTIYF.

J is TRBJ2-7 and V is TRBV7-2; 8 nucleotides match TRBD1. Germline loops: CDR1 SGHTA, CDR2 FQGNSA. The V segment lost 5 bases and the J segment 1 base; nucleotides outside the gene matches: 7. This CDR3 has 15 residues. CDR3 nucleotides: TGTGCCAGCAGCACGGACAGGGCCAGGTCCTACGAGCAGTACTTC. Translated, it gives CASSTDRARSYEQYF.

The chain uses TRBV6-1 and TRBJ1-5; D gene unclear. CDR1 and CDR2 from the germline V gene are MNHNS and SASEGT. The CDR3 runs 15 residues. V was clipped by 0 bases and J by 6 bases, with 12 bases between them. The CDR3 spells CASSEARAGSQPQHF. CDR3 DNA: TGTGCCAGCAGTGAAGCGCGGGCAGGCTCTCAGCCCCAGCATTTT.

The CDR3 loop reads CASSQEQGMEPQHF. The CDR3 DNA follows: TGCGCCAGCAGCCAAGAACAGGGGATGGAGCCCCAGCATTTT. The chain links TRBV4-1 to TRBJ1-5; TRBD1 matches 7 bases. The CDR3 runs 14 residues. The germline V gene encodes CDR1 MGHRA and CDR2 YSYEKL. The V segment lost 0 bases and the J segment 8 bases; nucleotides outside the gene matches: 4.

The rearrangement joins TRBV7-8 to TRBJ2-7, with TRBD1 matching 7 bases. CDR3 length: 13 amino acids. The trim removed 5 bases at V and 6 bases at J, leaving 7 bases unmatched. The germline CDR1 and CDR2 sequences are SGHVS and FQNEAQ. The CDR3 is CASSLGQYSEQYF. CDR3 nucleotide sequence: TGTGCCAGCAGCCTGGGACAGTATAGCGAGCAGTACTTC. Variable domain in full (rest from reference TRBV7-8 and TRBJ2-7): GAGVSQSPRYKVAKRGQDVALRCDPISGHVSLFWYQQALGQGPEFLTYFQNEAQLDKSGLPSDRFFAERPEGSVSTLKIQRTQQEDSAVYLCASSLGQYSEQYFGPGTRLTVT.

J is TRBJ2-3 and V is TRBV21-1; the table's D call of TRBD2 was not tested on the DNA. TRBV21-1 is designated a pseudogene. The CDR3 covers 15 residues. CDR3 nucleotides: TGTGCCAGCAGCAACCGGGGGGGCTGGTCAGATACGCAGTATTTT. It encodes CASSNRGGWSDTQYF.

This sequence joins TRBV28 and TRBJ1-2, with 7 bases lining up with TRBD1. J was trimmed by 3 bases and V by 5 bases; bases with no gene match: 3. The germline V gene encodes CDR1 MDHEN and CDR2 SYDVKM. This CDR3 region has 13 residues. The CDR3 nucleotides are TGTGCCAGCAGTCAGGGGGTTTACTATGGCTACACCTTC. Its translation: CASSQGVYYGYTF.

The rearrangement joins TRBV6-6 to TRBJ1-1; a weak D match, TRBD1 (6 bases). CDR1 MNHNY and CDR2 SVGAGI come from the germline V gene (reference sequence). V was cut by 10 bases and J by 3 bases, with 12 bases left in between. The CDR3 is 12 amino acids. In DNA form, the CDR3 reads TGTGCCACAGGGGTGGGATACACTGAAGCTTTCTTT. The encoded protein is CATGVGYTEAFF.

The CDR3 sequence: CASSAGTGYSNQPQHF. As DNA, the CDR3 is TGTGCCAGCAGCGCCGGGACAGGATATAGCAATCAGCCCCAGCATTTT. The rearrangement links TRBV9 to TRBJ1-5; 8 bases are shared with TRBD1. The germline CDR1 and CDR2 sequences are SGDLS and YYNGEE. There are 16 residues in the CDR3. With 3 bases clipped from V and 0 bases from J, the junction kept 5 bases outside the gene matches.

J is TRBJ1-1 and V is TRBV14; D is uncertain. CDR1 is SGHDN and CDR2 is FVKESK in the germline V gene. This CDR3 is built from 13 residues. Trimming pared 0 bases from V and 11 bases from J, leaving 13 bases between. In DNA form, the CDR3 reads TGTGCCAGCAGCCAAGATCATGGTACGGGTGCTTTCTTT. It translates to CASSQDHGTGAFF.

The chain carries TRBV5-1 and TRBJ2-7, with 7 bases aligning to TRBD2. The germline CDR1 and CDR2 sequences are SGHRS and YFSETQ. CDR3 size: 13 residues. The V gene end was trimmed by 7 bases and the J gene end by 5 bases; junction bases not matched to a gene: 9. CDR3 sequence: CASSRLGGNEQYF. The DNA of the CDR3 is TGCGCCAGCTCCCGACTGGGAGGGAACGAGCAGTACTTC.

This clone occurred once. In DNA, the CDR3 is TGTGCCAGCAAGAGGACAGGGCCCACCGGGGAGCTGTTTTTT. Protein product: CASKRTGPTGELFF. J is TRBJ2-2 and V is TRBV2; 8 bases agree with TRBD1. The CDR3 sequence is 14 residues long. Germline V gene data show CDR1 as SNHLY and CDR2 as FYNNEI. V dropped 7 bases and J dropped 4; count of bases not matched to a gene: 5.